One sample yielded the 4 T cell receptor beta chains listed below, sequenced in a study of blood T cell repertoires in COVID-19. TCRdb keeps only in-frame clones here, not all; method: immunoSEQ multiplex PCR. The sample has some 150,000 clones, roughly 85% seen once; the top ten hold about 2.6%. The sequenced sample consisted of peripheral blood. These receptors were obtained from a human donor with acute or convalescent COVID-19. The donor label of this sample is uncertain.

The V gene is TRBV12-3 or TRBV12-4, the J gene TRBJ1-2; no reliable D call. The V end lost 6 bases, the J end lost 2 bases, and 10 bases lay between the germline ends. The CDR3 totals 13 residues. Here the CDR3 reads CASSSSRNYGYTF. In DNA, the CDR3 is TGTGCCAGCAGCTCCTCTAGGAACTATGGCTACACCTTC.

The chain carries TRBV4-1 and TRBJ2-5; a weak D match, TRBD1 (5 bases). V gave up 3 bases and J gave up 6 bases, with 20 bases separating them. CDR3 length equals 16 residues. In germline, CDR1 is MGHRA, CDR2 YSYEKL. DNA for the CDR3: TGCGCCAGCAGCCAGCCGGACGTGATGGGGCGGCAGACCCAGTACTTC. The encoded protein is CASSQPDVMGRQTQYF.

This clone was observed once. The gene calls are TRBV7-6 and TRBJ2-5, with 10 bases lining up with TRBD2. The CDR3 totals 16 residues. V was clipped by 3 bases and J by 7 bases; unmatched bases: 11. The V gene's germline CDR1 is SGHVS and CDR2 FNYEAQ. The CDR3 bases are TGTGCCAGCAGCTTCACTAGCGGGGCCCTCAAGGGGACCCAGTACTTC. It encodes CASSFTSGALKGTQYF.

The chain is built from TRBV3-1 (or the pseudogene TRBV3-2) and TRBJ2-7; D perhaps matches TRBD1 (5 bases). Germline V gene lookup returns CDR1 LGHDT and CDR2 YNNKEL (reference sequence). Trimming cost V 4 bases and J 0 bases, with 7 bases left between them. The CDR3 spans 13 residues. The CDR3 DNA sequence: TGTGCCAGCAGCCCAGGGTTCTCCTACGAGCAGTACTTC. Its translation: CASSPGFSYEQYF.